The 30 T cell receptor beta chains reported below all come from one sample, sequenced in a study of shared clonotypes between healthy human individuals. Some clones are missing from TCRdb's copy, which holds only in-frame ones; the method was immunoSEQ multiplex PCR. Here the sample spans a few million clones, 90% to 95% being singletons. Sequencing was performed on naive CD4+ T cells sorted from blood. Subset here: CD45RA+ positively selected. The receptors stem from a young man in good health.

The chain combines TRBV27 with TRBJ2-5, with a weak D call TRBD1 (5 bases). The V gene's germline CDR1 is MNHEY and CDR2 SMNVEV (reference sequence). The CDR3 extends over 15 amino acids. The V gene lost 3 bases and the J gene lost 5 bases, with 16 bases spanning the gap. The CDR3 reads CASSFSIGARETQYF. The CDR3 region has the DNA TGTGCCAGCAGTTTCTCGATTGGGGCACGGGAGACCCAGTACTTC.

Here the CDR3 reads CASSQGQPWNEQFF. The CDR3, as DNA: TGTGCCAGCAGCCAAGGGCAACCATGGAATGAGCAGTTCTTC. V and J are TRBV14 and TRBJ2-1; D is unresolved. The CDR3 consists of 14 residues. V was clipped by 1 base and J by 7 bases, with 11 bases between them. Germline V gene sequence: CDR1 SGHDN, CDR2 FVKESK.

Remarks on this clone: The same CDR3 is also encoded by other DNA sequences in this sample. V is TRBV19 and J is TRBJ1-1; D gene unclear. The CDR3 covers 13 residues. Trimming took 5 bases from V and 2 from J, leaving 9 bases between them. The germline V gene has CDR1 LNHDA and CDR2 SQIVND (reference sequence). The CDR3 bases are TGTGCCAGTAGTGCCCTGATAAACACTGAAGCTTTCTTT. As protein: CASSALINTEAFF.

The chain employs TRBV6-1 and TRBJ1-1; 7 bases map to TRBD1. V was clipped by 7 bases and J by 2 bases; unmatched bases: 4. The CDR3 is 13 amino acids. Germline assignment: CDR1 MNHNS and CDR2 SASEGT. This CDR3 is CASKRQGNTEAFF. The CDR3 DNA is TGTGCCAGCAAAAGACAGGGTAACACTGAAGCTTTCTTT.

Comment on this clone: The sample contains more than one DNA sequence encoding this CDR3. The chain carries TRBV10-2 and TRBJ1-5, with 7 bases fitting TRBD1. Germline V gene data show CDR1 as WSHSY and CDR2 as SAAADI. J was trimmed by 1 base and V by 0 bases; bases with no gene match: 0. The CDR3 loop spans 15 amino acids. The DNA for the CDR3 is TGCGCCAGCAGTGAGTCAGGGGGCAGCAATCAGCCCCAGCATTTT. This encodes CASSESGGSNQPQHF.

The chain couples TRBV5-1 to TRBJ1-4; D remains unclear. V was trimmed by 4 bases and J by 8 bases, leaving 15 bases between them. Germline CDR1 reads SGHRS; CDR2 reads YFSETQ. CDR3 size: 14 residues. The CDR3 nucleotides are TGCGCCAGCAGCCCCGACTTGGTTGGCGAAAAACTGTTTTTT. This encodes CASSPDLVGEKLFF.

This clone was seen only once. This chain uses TRBV28 with TRBJ2-6; 7 positions agree with TRBD1. The CDR3 runs 18 residues. Germline assignment: CDR1 MDHEN and CDR2 SYDVKM. Losses at the gene ends were 2 bases for V and 2 bases for J; bases not matched to a gene: 9. CDR3: CASSLNRGAPPGANVLTF. The CDR3 region has the DNA TGTGCCAGCAGTTTAAACAGGGGAGCCCCCCCTGGGGCCAACGTCCTGACTTTC.

This clone has a single count. The genes are TRBV7-9 and TRBJ2-5; weak D call: TRBD2 (5 bases). The germline V and J ends were trimmed by 0 bases and 2 bases, with 7 bases remaining between them. This CDR3 contains 14 residues. The V gene's germline CDR1 is SEHNR and CDR2 FQNEAQ (reference sequence). Here the CDR3 DNA reads TGTGCCAGCAGCTTAGCCGGGAAACAAGAGACCCAGTACTTC. Encoded protein: CASSLAGKQETQYF.

This clone was counted only a few times. The chain combines TRBV2 with TRBJ1-6; 7 bases line up with TRBD1. With V trimmed by 9 bases and J by 6 bases, 5 bases remained unmatched. The CDR3 totals 13 residues. Germline V gene data show CDR1 as SNHLY and CDR2 as FYNNEI. CDR3 residues: CARQRDSNSPLHF. CDR3 in DNA: TGTGCCAGACAGCGGGACAGTAATTCACCCCTCCACTTT.

The chain combines TRBV5-1 with TRBJ1-4; TRBD1 is a possible D gene (6 bases). V was trimmed by 4 bases and J by 7 bases, leaving 11 bases between them. The CDR3 has 13 residues. The germline gives CDR1 SGHRS, CDR2 YFSETQ. CDR3 residues: CASSHDRLEKLFF. Written as DNA, the CDR3 is TGCGCCAGCAGCCATGACAGGCTTGAAAAACTGTTTTTT.

The CDR3 spells CASSQSSLQYSNQPQHF. CDR3 bases: TGCGCCAGCAGTCAATCTTCCCTCCAGTATAGCAATCAGCCCCAGCATTTT. The chain combines TRBV23-1 with TRBJ1-5; D is ambiguous. TRBV23-1 is an open reading frame, and its role is uncertain. CDR3 length equals 17 residues. Trimming took 0 bases from V and 0 from J, leaving 12 bases between them.

This clone was seen just once. The chain carries TRBV4-1 and TRBJ2-7; 7 nucleotides align to TRBD1. The CDR3 is 15 amino acids. Trimming removed 4 bases from V and 0 bases from J; junction bases left unmatched: 6. Germline V gene lookup returns CDR1 MGHRA and CDR2 YSYEKL. The CDR3 spells CASSLGTAVSYEQYF. The CDR3 region has the DNA TGCGCCAGCAGCCTCGGGACAGCGGTCTCCTACGAGCAGTACTTC.

The J gene is TRBJ1-2, the V gene TRBV19; TRBD1 is a possible D gene (6 bases). The CDR3 covers 14 residues. From germline, CDR1 is LNHDA and CDR2 SQIVND (reference sequence). V was trimmed by 4 bases and J by 6 bases, leaving 15 bases between them. The CDR3 spells CASSTRPWGHGYTF. In nucleotides, the CDR3 is TGTGCCAGTAGTACGCGACCCTGGGGGCATGGCTACACCTTC.

The chain combines TRBV5-1 with TRBJ1-2, with 8 bases that match TRBD1. The CDR3 runs to 15 residues. After removal of 4 bases from V and 4 bases from J, the junction contained 9 bases not matched to a gene. Germline values: CDR1 SGHRS, CDR2 YFSETQ. The CDR3 sequence is CASSNRTGSGYGYTF. The CDR3 DNA sequence: TGCGCCAGCAGCAATAGGACAGGGAGCGGCTATGGCTACACCTTC.

This sequence joins TRBV7-2 and TRBJ2-3, with 9 bases lining up with TRBD2. This CDR3 comprises 15 residues. V gave up 1 base and J gave up 4 bases; unmatched junction bases: 3. Germline loops: CDR1 SGHTA, CDR2 FQGNSA. CDR3 region: CASSLEGGRADTQYF. DNA of the CDR3: TGTGCCAGCAGCTTAGAAGGCGGGAGGGCAGATACGCAGTATTTT.

This clone was counted once. The chain recombines TRBV7-9 with TRBJ1-1; TRBD1 aligns across 12 bases. V lost 4 bases, J lost 4 bases, and 7 bases stayed unmatched. The CDR3 length is 16 residues. CDR1 and CDR2 from the germline V gene are SEHNR and FQNEAQ (reference sequence). CDR3 bases: TGTGCCAGCAGCTCGGGACAGGGGGCGCATCCCACTGAAGCTTTCTTT. Its translation: CASSSGQGAHPTEAFF. The whole variable domain, filled in from reference TRBV7-9 and TRBJ1-1, reads DTGVSQNPRHKITKRGQNVTFRCDPISEHNRLYWYRQTLGQGPEFLTYFQNEAQLEKSRLLSDRFSAERPKGSFSTLEIQRTEQGDSAMYLCASSSGQGAHPTEAFFGQGTRLTVV.

The rearrangement links TRBV7-9 to TRBJ2-2; D remains unclear. CDR3 size: 11 residues. Per germline, CDR1 SEHNR and CDR2 FQNEAQ (reference sequence). Trimming pared 5 bases from V and 6 bases from J, leaving 4 bases between. The CDR3 loop is CASSAAGELFF. The CDR3 DNA sequence: TGTGCCAGCAGCGCCGCCGGGGAGCTGTTTTTT.

The chain has TRBV11-2 and TRBJ2-1; D uncertain. Trimming shortened V by 3 bases and J by 5 bases, and 8 bases separated the two germline ends. Germline loops: CDR1 SGHAT, CDR2 FQNNGV. This CDR3 contains 13 residues. CDR3 DNA sequence: TGTGCCAGCAGCTTCCGACGGGACAATGAGCAGTTCTTC. As protein: CASSFRRDNEQFF. Variable domain in full (rest from reference TRBV11-2 and TRBJ2-1): EAGVAQSPRYKIIEKRQSVAFWCNPISGHATLYWYQQILGQGPKLLIQFQNNGVVDDSQLPKDRFSAERLKGVDSTLKIQPAKLEDSAVYLCASSFRRDNEQFFGPGTRLTVL.

The genes are TRBV6-6 and TRBJ2-5, with D possibly matching TRBD1 (6 bases). CDR3 length equals 14 residues. The V end lost 2 bases, the J end lost 7 bases, and 14 bases lay between the germline ends. Germline values: CDR1 MNHNY, CDR2 SVGAGI (reference sequence). Here the CDR3 DNA reads TGTGCCAGCAGTTACGCCGGACAGCCAGGGACCCAGTACTTC. It specifies CASSYAGQPGTQYF.

V gene TRBV10-2 combines with J gene TRBJ2-5, with 7 nucleotides matching TRBD1. The CDR3 sequence is 15 residues long. CDR1 is WSHSY and CDR2 is SAAADI in the germline V gene. The V gene end was trimmed by 6 bases and the J gene end by 0 bases; junction bases not matched to a gene: 7. The chain's CDR3 is CASSSGTVDQETQYF. The CDR3 DNA follows: TGCGCCAGCAGCTCCGGGACAGTTGACCAAGAGACCCAGTACTTC.

The chain uses TRBV7-6 and TRBJ2-5, with D tentatively TRBD1 (6 bases). From germline, CDR1 is SGHVS and CDR2 FNYEAQ. Trimming took off 6 bases at V and 5 bases at J, with 16 bases between the two ends. CDR3 length: 14 amino acids. Here the CDR3 reads CASSYGQPPETQYF. CDR3 DNA: TGTGCCAGCAGTTACGGACAGCCACCGGAGACCCAGTACTTC.

The rearrangement joins TRBV5-8 to TRBJ1-2; no definite D call. This CDR3 is 14 amino acids long. V was trimmed by 4 bases and J by 8 bases, leaving 18 bases between them. Germline V lookup: CDR1 SGHTS, CDR2 YDEGEE. CDR3 protein: CASSVGDAFSGYTF. The CDR3 region has the DNA TGTGCCAGCAGCGTGGGCGACGCGTTCTCGGGCTACACCTTC.

The CDR3 sequence is CASSLTYGGSGANVLTF. DNA of the CDR3: TGTGCCAGCAGCTTAACCTACGGGGGCTCTGGGGCCAACGTCCTGACTTTC. The chain couples TRBV7-2 to TRBJ2-6; possibly TRBD2 for D (6 bases). The ends were cut back, 2 bases at V and 0 bases at J, with 11 bases in the middle. This CDR3 comprises 17 residues. Germline CDR1 SGHTA, CDR2 FQGNSA.

The chain links TRBV7-2 to TRBJ1-4, with D maybe TRBD1 (5 bases). Trimming stripped 5 bases from V and 8 bases from J, with 15 bases between. Germline V gene lookup returns CDR1 SGHTA and CDR2 FQGNSA. The CDR3 spans 14 residues. The CDR3 DNA sequence: TGTGCCAGCAGCCGGGTTGGGGGTTCGGAAAAACTGTTTTTT. Translating it yields CASSRVGGSEKLFF.

The V gene is TRBV5-1, the J gene TRBJ1-1; tentative D call: TRBD1 (6 bases). The germline V and J ends were trimmed by 3 bases and 5 bases, with 14 bases remaining between them. The length of the CDR3 is 14 residues. Per the germline V gene, CDR1 is SGHRS and CDR2 is YFSETQ. The CDR3 nucleotides are TGCGCCAGCAGCTCAGCAGGGGTAGGGACTGAAGCTTTCTTT. As protein: CASSSAGVGTEAFF.

This chain uses TRBV18 with TRBJ1-4, with D perhaps matching TRBD1 (5 bases). This CDR3 has 14 residues. Trimming shortened V by 6 bases and J by 15 bases, and 23 bases separated the two germline ends. Germline assignment: CDR1 KGHSH and CDR2 LQKENI. The CDR3 DNA follows: TGTGCCAGCTCCCCCGGGACGGACCGACGTGAGGTGTTTTTT. As protein: CASSPGTDRREVFF. The full variable domain, rest sourced from reference TRBV18 and TRBJ1-4, is NAGVMQNPRHLVRRRGQEARLRCSPMKGHSHVYWYRQLPEEGLKFMVYLQKENIIDESGMPKERFSAEFPKEGPSILRIQQVVRGDSAAYFCASSPGTDRREVFFGSGTQLSVL.

This rearrangement joins TRBV28 to TRBJ2-7; 7 bases fit TRBD1. The CDR3 has 14 amino acids. In germline, CDR1 is MDHEN, CDR2 SYDVKM. The junction had 4 bases not matched to a gene; V was cut back by 3 bases and J by 2 bases. The CDR3 loop is CASSLTGTPYEQYF. The CDR3, as DNA: TGTGCCAGCAGTTTGACAGGGACCCCCTACGAGCAGTACTTC.

The chain combines TRBV5-1 with TRBJ1-2, with 10 bases matching TRBD1. CDR1 is SGHRS, CDR2 YFSETQ, per germline. The CDR3 has 15 residues. The junction had 10 bases not matched to a gene; V was cut back by 6 bases and J by 5 bases. This CDR3 is CASKTTTGGGYGYTF. Here the CDR3 DNA reads TGCGCCAGCAAGACAACGACAGGGGGCGGTTATGGCTACACCTTC.

The CDR3 sequence: CASSSNRGYTGELFF. DNA for the CDR3: TGTGCCAGCAGTTCCAACAGGGGATACACCGGGGAGCTGTTTTTT. The chain employs TRBV2 and TRBJ2-2; 7 bases map to TRBD1. This CDR3 is 15 amino acids long. The V gene end was trimmed by 5 bases and the J gene end by 3 bases; junction bases not matched to a gene: 6. Germline V gene sequence: CDR1 SNHLY, CDR2 FYNNEI.

The rearrangement links TRBV28 to TRBJ2-7; 8 bases are shared with TRBD1. Trimming removed 5 bases from V and 4 bases from J; junction bases left unmatched: 7. The CDR3 is made up of 14 amino acids. Germline V lookup: CDR1 MDHEN, CDR2 SYDVKM. This CDR3 reads CASSGAGGKYEQYF. Written as DNA, the CDR3 is TGTGCCAGCAGTGGGGCAGGGGGCAAGTACGAGCAGTACTTC.